These 8 T cell receptor beta chains share one sample of origin, sequenced in a study of cytomegalovirus exposure and HLA in healthy donors (dated by TCRdb to the late 2010s). The receptor library was made with the immunoSEQ multiplex PCR assay. For the multiplex PCR, a mixture combining 60 forward primers for TCR Vbeta segments and 13 reverse primers for TCR Jbeta segments was used. Held by TCRdb, this immuneACCESS table contains in-frame sequences only and omits some clones. Under half of the omission traces to an unresolved V gene where checked; the cause of the rest is unknown. Here the sample has over 150,000 clones; around 68% occur a single time. The top ten constitute roughly 1.4% of the sample. The sequenced material came from PBMCs. These receptors were taken from a man aged 50 to 60 in good health and CMV-seronegative.

The genes are TRBV25-1 and TRBJ1-6, with D possibly being TRBD1 (5 bases). The CDR3 consists of 14 residues. Germline V gives CDR1 MGHDK, CDR2 SYGVNS. The V gene lost 6 bases and the J gene lost 7 bases, with 13 bases spanning the gap. The CDR3 is CASSPRGINSPLHF. CDR3 sequence (DNA): TGTGCCAGCAGCCCCCGGGGGATCAATTCACCCCTCCACTTT.

This chain's CDR3 is CASSTDRDRAGNTIYF. DNA of the CDR3: TGTGCCAGCAGCACCGACCGGGACAGGGCTGGAAACACCATATATTTT. J is TRBJ1-3 and V is TRBV7-9, with TRBD1 identical over 9 bases. This CDR3 contains 16 residues. Germline CDR1 SEHNR, CDR2 FQNEAQ (reference sequence). Losses at the gene ends were 5 bases for V and 2 bases for J; bases not matched to a gene: 7.

The chain carries TRBV5-1 and TRBJ1-1, with 7 nucleotides matching TRBD1. V gave up 3 bases and J gave up 1 base; unmatched junction bases: 6. The CDR3 is 15 residues long. The germline gives CDR1 SGHRS, CDR2 YFSETQ. The CDR3 coding sequence is TGCGCCAGCAGCTCGGACAGGAGGGAGAACACTGAAGCTTTCTTT. This codes for CASSSDRRENTEAFF.

CDR3 loop: CASSSQGNEQYF. DNA for the CDR3: TGTGCCAGCAGCTCACAGGGGAACGAGCAGTACTTC. The V call is TRBV5-6, the J call TRBJ2-5, with TRBD1 matching over 7 bases. The end of the DNA fits TRBJ2-7 better, so the J call may be wrong. CDR1 is SGHDT, CDR2 YYEEEE, per germline. CDR3 length equals 12 residues.

The chain recombines TRBV11-2 with TRBJ1-2; 7 nucleotides match TRBD1. This CDR3 is built from 14 residues. CDR1 is SGHAT and CDR2 is FQNNGV in the germline V gene. The V segment lost 0 bases and the J segment 5 bases; nucleotides outside the gene matches: 3. The CDR3, as DNA: TGTGCCAGCAGCTTAGATGACAGGGTTTATGGCTACACCTTC. It is translated as CASSLDDRVYGYTF.

J is TRBJ1-5 and V is TRBV19; 8 bases map to TRBD1. V was clipped by 7 bases and J by 0 bases; unmatched bases: 8. The CDR3 has 16 residues. Germline assignment: CDR1 LNHDA and CDR2 SQIVND (reference sequence). The CDR3 nucleotides read TGTGCCAGTACCTCCGGACAGGGACGTAGCAATCAGCCCCAGCATTTT. Translating gives CASTSGQGRSNQPQHF.

The chain employs TRBV6-1 and TRBJ1-2; 7 nucleotides match TRBD1. The V gene's germline CDR1 is MNHNS and CDR2 SASEGT. The CDR3 loop spans 16 amino acids. Trimming removed 2 bases from V and 4 bases from J; junction bases left unmatched: 10. The CDR3 DNA follows: TGTGCCAGCAGTGAAAGTCCAGACAGGGCTCCCTATGGCTACACCTTC. This encodes CASSESPDRAPYGYTF.

V usage is TRBV19 and J usage is TRBJ1-6; 9 bases line up with TRBD1. Germline lookup yields CDR1 LNHDA and CDR2 SQIVND (reference sequence). The CDR3 consists of 19 residues. J lost 9 bases, V lost 1 base, and 16 bases had no gene match. CDR3 nucleotides: TGTGCCAGTAGTATAGCGGGAGGACAGGGGCTATTCTCGGCTTCACCCCTCCACTTT. This translates into CASSIAGGQGLFSASPLHF.